The clone carrying this TCR beta chain was seen more than once but under ten times. This record belongs to a study of patients and donors after allogeneic stem cell transplantation. MiXCR was run by TCRdb on the RT-PCR reads, yielding one entry per CDR3 protein. The sample includes about a million distinct CDR3 sequences, roughly 18% of them seen just once. V was cut by 2 bases and J by 0 bases, with 7 bases left in between. CDR1 and CDR2 from the germline V gene are DFQATT and SNEGSKA (reference sequence). The CDR3 has 13 residues. Sequencing was performed on blood, either unsorted or a sorted T cell fraction (not recorded which). The rearrangement links TRBV20-1 to TRBJ1-1; D uncertain. The origin of this receptor is a human donor who was either an allogeneic HSCT recipient or a stem cell or donor lymphocyte infusion donor (not recorded which). It is not recorded whose cells these are; they may come from a transplant donor. The CDR3 region is CSARNAVNTEAFF. The CDR3 DNA sequence: TGCAGTGCTAGAAATGCAGTGAACACTGAAGCTTTCTTT.